This T cell receptor (beta chain) was sequenced in a study of siplizumab effects on memory and regulatory T cells (dated by TCRdb to about 2019). Looking at the study overall: The study looked at the effect of siplizumab, an anti-CD2 antibody, on alloreactive T-cell subsets in allogeneic mixed lymphocyte reactions made from human PBMCs.

The sample holds one count of this clone. There is no known antigen for this receptor. No base qualities exist here, and no much larger clone lies one base off it. Libraries were made using the immunoSEQ multiplex PCR assay. The deep sequencing platform assayed about 90,000 TCR templates per sample. Genomic DNA extracted from sorted T cells was used for TCRbeta CDR3 sequencing. The original methods were these. The R programming language was used for clonal analysis of TCRbeta CDR3 data. Alloreactive CD4+ and CD8+ clones were defined by comparing unstimulated samples with post-reaction CFSE-low samples. Regulatory or non-regulatory origin of alloreactive CD4+ clones was assigned by matching sequences to the sorted unstimulated Treg and non-Treg repertoires. TCRdb took over this immuneACCESS table, retaining in-frame rearrangements with V and J assigned. Such tables are incomplete; in checked studies, under half of the missing clones stem from an unresolved V gene, and the remainder is unexplained. Clone size and the V and J calls come from that table; the DNA yielded D and trimming. The sample includes more than 95,000 clones, with over 90% observed a single time. The ten largest clones represent about 0.62% of the sample.

TCRbeta CDR3 sequencing was performed on sorted unstimulated T cells and on proliferating T cells recovered from mixed lymphocyte reactions. Fresh whole blood from nine to ten HLA-typed healthy donors was used as the source from which PBMCs were isolated. To map where alloreactive clones came from, CD4+ regulatory T cells in the unstimulated state were FACS-sorted. The CDR3, from cysteine to phenylalanine, totals 14 residues. The DNA shown is the 42-base CDR3, in frame from base 1. Unmatched junction bases come to 3, with V trimmed by 4 bases and J by 1 base. Looking up the germline V gene yields CDR1 SGHTA and CDR2 FQGNSA. Broader findings and caveats from the paper: Whether proliferating Tregs from siplizumab cultures actually had suppressive function was not functionally confirmed. Roughly 80-97% of proliferating CD4+ or CD8+ clones could not be assigned a naive or memory phenotype. The cumulative frequency of alloreactive sequences that could be traced back to unstimulated CD4+ memory T cells was significantly reduced by siplizumab. Because sequences below about 10^-5 frequency were poorly captured, only a minor fraction of alloreactive clones could be mapped to unstimulated subsets. Unstimulated naive T cells appeared to be more diverse than memory T cells, and naive cells seemed to make a substantial contribution to the alloresponse. Among mappable alloreactive CD4+ clones, the Treg-derived fraction averaged approximately 66% with siplizumab versus approximately 27% in control reactions.

This sequence originates from a human donor in good health. Rearrangement joined TRBV7-2 to TRBJ2-7, and TRBD2 matches 8 of the central bases. Sequenced material: Tregs sorted from blood. The nucleotide sequence reads as follows: TGTGCCAGCAGCTCCAGCGGGGGTTCCTACGAGCAGTACTTC. This translates into CASSSSGGSYEQYF.